The rows below give T cell receptor beta chains drawn from one sample of a study of STAT5B mutations in CD4+ large granular lymphocyte leukemia. Assay: immunoSEQ multiplex PCR; the TCRdb copy retains only in-frame clones and omits some. The top ten clones hold roughly three quarters of a sample with around 4,300 clones, roughly 79% of them seen once. Input material: PBMCs. These receptors were obtained from a man aged 60 to 69 with CD4+ T-cell large granular lymphocyte leukemia. Both conserved end residues are trimmed from each CDR3. Each record gives: CDR3 length, V gene, J gene, CDR3 protein.

length: 8
V: TRBV2
J: TRBJ2-3
CDR3: ASSGYAQY

length: 12
V: TRBV6-6
J: TRBJ1-2
CDR3: ASTSPGQNYGYT

length: 11
V: TRBV6-6
J: TRBJ1-1
CDR3: ASRTGPNTEAF

length: 12
V: TRBV4-1
J: TRBJ1-5
CDR3: ASSQEGFNQPQH

length: 13
V: TRBV9
J: TRBJ2-1
CDR3: ASSYTGSHYNEQF

length: 13
V: TRBV11-2
J: TRBJ1-1
CDR3: ASSLLGGMNTEAF

length: 14
V: TRBV5-4
J: TRBJ2-7
CDR3: ASSSDRDVGLYEQY

length: 9
V: TRBV19
J: TRBJ1-1
CDR3: ASESNTEAF

length: 11
V: TRBV6-6
J: TRBJ2-7
CDR3: ASLGGNKYEQY

length: 12
V: TRBV2
J: TRBJ1-5
CDR3: ASREAGNYQPQH

length: 19
V: TRBV29-1
J: TRBJ2-6
CDR3: SVVERGRPETPLSGANVLT

length: 16
V: TRBV7-9
J: TRBJ2-2
CDR3: ASSSSHLRVLASGELF

length: 14
V: TRBV9
J: TRBJ2-5
CDR3: ASSVRGGGGQETQY

length: 13
V: TRBV7-6
J: TRBJ2-1
CDR3: ASSLMASGRREQF

length: 13
V: TRBV9
J: TRBJ2-1
CDR3: ASSPQGNSYNEQF

length: 15
V: TRBV4-1
J: TRBJ2-7
CDR3: ASRRTSGGAISYEQY